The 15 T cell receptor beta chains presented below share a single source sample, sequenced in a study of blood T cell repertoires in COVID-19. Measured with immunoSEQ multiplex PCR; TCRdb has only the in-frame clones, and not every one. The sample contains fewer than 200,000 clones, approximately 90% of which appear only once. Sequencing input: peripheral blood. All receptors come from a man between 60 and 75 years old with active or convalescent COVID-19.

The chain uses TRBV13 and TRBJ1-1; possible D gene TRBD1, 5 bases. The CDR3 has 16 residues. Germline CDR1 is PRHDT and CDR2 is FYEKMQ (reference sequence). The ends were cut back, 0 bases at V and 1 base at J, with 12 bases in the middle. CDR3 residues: CASSLGAGRQNTEAFF. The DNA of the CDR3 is TGTGCCAGCAGCTTAGGGGCGGGGCGGCAGAACACTGAAGCTTTCTTT.

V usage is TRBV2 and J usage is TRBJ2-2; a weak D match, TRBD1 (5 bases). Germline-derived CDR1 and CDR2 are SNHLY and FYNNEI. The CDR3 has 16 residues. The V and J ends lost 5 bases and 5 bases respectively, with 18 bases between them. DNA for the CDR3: TGTGCCAGCAGTTTGACCATGACAGTTATTACCGGGGAGCTGTTTTTT. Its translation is CASSLTMTVITGELFF.

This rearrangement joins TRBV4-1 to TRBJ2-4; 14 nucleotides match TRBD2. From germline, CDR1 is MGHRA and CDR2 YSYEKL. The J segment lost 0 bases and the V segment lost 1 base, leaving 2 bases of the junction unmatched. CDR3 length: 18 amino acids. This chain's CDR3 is CASSQGLAGGRAKNIQYF. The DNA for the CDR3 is TGCGCCAGCAGCCAAGGACTAGCGGGGGGGCGAGCCAAAAACATTCAGTACTTC.

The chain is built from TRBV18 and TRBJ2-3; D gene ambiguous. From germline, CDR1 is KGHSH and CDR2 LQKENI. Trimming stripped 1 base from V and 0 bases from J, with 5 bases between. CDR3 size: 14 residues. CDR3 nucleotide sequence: TGTGCCAGCTCACCACTTTCTAGCACAGATACGCAGTATTTT. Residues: CASSPLSSTDTQYF.

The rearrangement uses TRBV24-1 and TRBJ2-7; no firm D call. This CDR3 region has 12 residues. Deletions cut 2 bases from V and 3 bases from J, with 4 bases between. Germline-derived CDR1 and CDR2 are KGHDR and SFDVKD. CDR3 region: CATSDSHYEQYF. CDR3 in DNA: TGTGCCACCAGTGATTCCCACTACGAGCAGTACTTC.

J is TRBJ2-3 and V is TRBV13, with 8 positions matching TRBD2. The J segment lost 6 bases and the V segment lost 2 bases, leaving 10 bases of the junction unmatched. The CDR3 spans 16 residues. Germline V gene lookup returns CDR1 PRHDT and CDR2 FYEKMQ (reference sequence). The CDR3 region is CASSLLSGGVTDTQYF. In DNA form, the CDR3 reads TGTGCCAGCAGCTTATTGTCCGGGGGGGTGACGGATACGCAGTATTTT.

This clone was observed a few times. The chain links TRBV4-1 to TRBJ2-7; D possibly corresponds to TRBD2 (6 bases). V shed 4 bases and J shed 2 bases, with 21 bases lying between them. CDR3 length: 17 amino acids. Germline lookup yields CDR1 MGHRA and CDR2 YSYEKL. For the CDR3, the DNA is TGCGCCAGCAGCCCTCCACCTGTCGATAGCGGAACCTACGAGCAGTACTTC. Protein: CASSPPPVDSGTYEQYF.

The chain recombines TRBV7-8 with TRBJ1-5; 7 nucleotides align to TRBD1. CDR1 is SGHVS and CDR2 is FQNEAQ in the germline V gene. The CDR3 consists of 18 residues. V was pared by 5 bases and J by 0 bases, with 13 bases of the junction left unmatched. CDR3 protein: CASSPSRDRTYSNQPQHF. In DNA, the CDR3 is TGTGCCAGCAGCCCATCCCGGGACAGAACTTATAGCAATCAGCCCCAGCATTTT.

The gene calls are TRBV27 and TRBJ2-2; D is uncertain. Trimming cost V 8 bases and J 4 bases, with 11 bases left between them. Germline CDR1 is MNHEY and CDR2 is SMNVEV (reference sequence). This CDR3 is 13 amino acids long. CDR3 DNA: TGTGCCAGCGGATGGCACAGCACCGGGGAGCTGTTTTTT. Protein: CASGWHSTGELFF.

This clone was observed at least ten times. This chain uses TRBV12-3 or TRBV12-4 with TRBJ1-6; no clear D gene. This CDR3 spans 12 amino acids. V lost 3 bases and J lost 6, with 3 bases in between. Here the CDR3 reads CASSFGNSPLHF. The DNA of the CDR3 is TGTGCCAGCAGTTTCGGTAATTCACCCCTCCACTTT.

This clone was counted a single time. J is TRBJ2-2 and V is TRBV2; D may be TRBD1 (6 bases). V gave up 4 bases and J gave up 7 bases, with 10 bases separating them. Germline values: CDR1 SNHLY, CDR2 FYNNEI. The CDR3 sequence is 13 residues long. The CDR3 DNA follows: TGTGCCAGCAGTGGGACAGCCGGCGGGGAGCTGTTTTTT. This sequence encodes CASSGTAGGELFF.

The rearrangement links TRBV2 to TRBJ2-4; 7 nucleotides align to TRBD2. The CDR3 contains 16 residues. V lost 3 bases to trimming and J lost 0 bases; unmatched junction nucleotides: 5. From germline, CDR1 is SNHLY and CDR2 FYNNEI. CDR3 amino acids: CASSDQLALAKNIQYF. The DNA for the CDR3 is TGTGCCAGCAGTGACCAACTAGCGTTAGCCAAAAACATTCAGTACTTC. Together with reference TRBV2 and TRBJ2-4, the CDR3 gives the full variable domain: EPEVTQTPSHQVTQMGQEVILRCVPISNHLYFYWYRQILGQKVEFLVSFYNNEISEKSEIFDDQFSVERPDGSNFTLKIRSTKLEDSAMYFCASSDQLALAKNIQYFGAGTRLSVL.

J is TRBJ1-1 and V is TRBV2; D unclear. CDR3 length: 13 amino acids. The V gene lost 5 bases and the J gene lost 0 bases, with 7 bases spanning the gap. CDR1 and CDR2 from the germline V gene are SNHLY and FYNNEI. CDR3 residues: CASSSDMNTEAFF. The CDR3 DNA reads TGTGCCAGCAGTTCTGACATGAACACTGAAGCTTTCTTT.

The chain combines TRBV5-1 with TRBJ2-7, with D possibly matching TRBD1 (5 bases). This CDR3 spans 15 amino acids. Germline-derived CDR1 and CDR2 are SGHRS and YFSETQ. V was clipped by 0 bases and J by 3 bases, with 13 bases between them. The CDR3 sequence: CASSLDVAGNYEQYF. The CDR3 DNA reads TGCGCCAGCAGCTTGGACGTGGCAGGGAACTACGAGCAGTACTTC.

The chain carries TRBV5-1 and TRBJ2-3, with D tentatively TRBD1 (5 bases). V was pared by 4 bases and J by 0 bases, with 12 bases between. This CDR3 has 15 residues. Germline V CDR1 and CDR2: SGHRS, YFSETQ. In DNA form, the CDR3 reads TGCGCCAGCAGCCCACCTGCAGGGAGCACAGATACGCAGTATTTT. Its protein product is CASSPPAGSTDTQYF.